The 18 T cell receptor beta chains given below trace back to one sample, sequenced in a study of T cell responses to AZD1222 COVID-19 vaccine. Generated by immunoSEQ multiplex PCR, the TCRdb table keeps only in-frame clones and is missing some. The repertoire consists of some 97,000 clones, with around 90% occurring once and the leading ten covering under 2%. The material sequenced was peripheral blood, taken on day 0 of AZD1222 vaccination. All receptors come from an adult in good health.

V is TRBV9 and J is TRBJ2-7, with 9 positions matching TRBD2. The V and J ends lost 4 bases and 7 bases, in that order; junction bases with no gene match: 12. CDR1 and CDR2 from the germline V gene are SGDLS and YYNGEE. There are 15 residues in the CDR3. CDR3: CASSPSGTSRDEQYF. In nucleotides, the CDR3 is TGTGCCAGCAGCCCATCCGGGACTAGCCGGGATGAGCAGTACTTC.

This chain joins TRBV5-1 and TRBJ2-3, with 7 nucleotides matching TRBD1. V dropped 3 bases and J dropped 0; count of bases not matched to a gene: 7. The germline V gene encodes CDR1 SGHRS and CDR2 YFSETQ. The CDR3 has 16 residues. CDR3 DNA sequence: TGCGCCAGCAGCTCGACAGGGATAGTGAGCACAGATACGCAGTATTTT. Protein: CASSSTGIVSTDTQYF.

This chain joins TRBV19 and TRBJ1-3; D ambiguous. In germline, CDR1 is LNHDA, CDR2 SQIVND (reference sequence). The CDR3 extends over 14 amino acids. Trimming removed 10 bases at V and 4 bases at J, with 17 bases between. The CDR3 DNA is TGTGCCACCCGGAGCGGGAGAGACGGAAACACCATATATTTT. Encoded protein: CATRSGRDGNTIYF.

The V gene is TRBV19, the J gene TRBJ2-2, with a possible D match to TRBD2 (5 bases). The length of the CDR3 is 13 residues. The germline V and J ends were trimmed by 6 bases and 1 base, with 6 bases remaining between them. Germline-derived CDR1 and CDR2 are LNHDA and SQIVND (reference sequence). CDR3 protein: CASSGMNTGELFF. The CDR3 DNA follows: TGTGCCAGTAGCGGGATGAACACCGGGGAGCTGTTTTTT. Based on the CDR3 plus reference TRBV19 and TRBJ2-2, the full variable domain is DGGITQSPKYLFRKEGQNVTLSCEQNLNHDAMYWYRQDPGQGLRLIYYSQIVNDFQKGDIAEGYSVSREKKESFPLTVTSAQKNPTAFYLCASSGMNTGELFFGEGSRLTVL.

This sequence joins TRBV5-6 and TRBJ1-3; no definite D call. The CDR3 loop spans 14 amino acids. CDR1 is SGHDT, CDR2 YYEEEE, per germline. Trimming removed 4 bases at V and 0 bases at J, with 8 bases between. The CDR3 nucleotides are TGTGCCAGCAGCAGGCAGAGCTCTGGAAACACCATATATTTT. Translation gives CASSRQSSGNTIYF.

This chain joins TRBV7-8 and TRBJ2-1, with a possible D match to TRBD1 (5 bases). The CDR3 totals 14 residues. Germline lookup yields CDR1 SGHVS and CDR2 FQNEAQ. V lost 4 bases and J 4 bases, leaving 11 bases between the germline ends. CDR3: CASSWGGEYNEQFF. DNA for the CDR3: TGTGCCAGCAGCTGGGGCGGAGAGTACAATGAGCAGTTCTTC.

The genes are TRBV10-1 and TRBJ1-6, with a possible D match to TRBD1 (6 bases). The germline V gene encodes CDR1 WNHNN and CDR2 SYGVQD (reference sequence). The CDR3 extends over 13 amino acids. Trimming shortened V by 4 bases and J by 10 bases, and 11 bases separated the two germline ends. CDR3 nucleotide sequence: TGCGCCAGCAGTGCGACAGGTCCCTCACCCCTCCACTTT. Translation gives CASSATGPSPLHF.

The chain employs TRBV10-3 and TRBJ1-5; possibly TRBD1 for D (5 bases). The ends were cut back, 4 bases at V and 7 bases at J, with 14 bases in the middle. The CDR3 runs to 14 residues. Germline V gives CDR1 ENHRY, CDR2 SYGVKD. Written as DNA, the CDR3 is TGTGCCATCAGTGTGGGGGGGGGTCAACAGCCCCAGCATTTT. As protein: CAISVGGGQQPQHF.

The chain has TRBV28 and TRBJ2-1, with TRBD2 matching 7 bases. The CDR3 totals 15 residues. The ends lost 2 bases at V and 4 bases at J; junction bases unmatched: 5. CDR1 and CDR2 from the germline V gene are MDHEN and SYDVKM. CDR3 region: CASSLASGIYNEQFF. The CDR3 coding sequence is TGTGCCAGCAGTTTAGCTAGCGGAATTTACAATGAGCAGTTCTTC.

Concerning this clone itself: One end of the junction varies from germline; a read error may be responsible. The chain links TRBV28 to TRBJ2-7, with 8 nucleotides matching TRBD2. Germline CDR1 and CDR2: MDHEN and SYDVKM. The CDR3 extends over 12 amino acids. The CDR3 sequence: CASSLRAGVINF. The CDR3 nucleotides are TGTGCCAGCAGTTTGAGAGCGGGGGTTATAAACTTC.

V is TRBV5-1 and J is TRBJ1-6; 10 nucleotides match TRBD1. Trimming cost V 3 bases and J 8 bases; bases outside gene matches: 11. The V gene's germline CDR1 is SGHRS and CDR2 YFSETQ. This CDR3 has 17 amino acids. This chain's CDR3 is CASSSRTGGATDSPLHF. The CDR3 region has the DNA TGCGCCAGCAGCTCGAGGACAGGGGGAGCAACGGATTCACCCCTCCACTTT.

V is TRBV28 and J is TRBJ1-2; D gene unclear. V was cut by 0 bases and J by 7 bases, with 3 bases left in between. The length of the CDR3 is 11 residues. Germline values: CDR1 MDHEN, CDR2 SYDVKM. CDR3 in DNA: TGTGCCAGCAGTTTATGGAGTGGCTACACCTTC. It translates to CASSLWSGYTF.

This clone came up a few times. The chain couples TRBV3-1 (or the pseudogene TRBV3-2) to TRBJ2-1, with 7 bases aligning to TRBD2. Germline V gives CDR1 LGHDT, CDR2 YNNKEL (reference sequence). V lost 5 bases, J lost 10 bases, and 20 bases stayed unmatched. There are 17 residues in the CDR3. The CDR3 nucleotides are TGTGCCAGCAGCTCCCTGGGGGGGAGTCGGTTGTTCGGGGAGCAGTTCTTC. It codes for CASSSLGGSRLFGEQFF.

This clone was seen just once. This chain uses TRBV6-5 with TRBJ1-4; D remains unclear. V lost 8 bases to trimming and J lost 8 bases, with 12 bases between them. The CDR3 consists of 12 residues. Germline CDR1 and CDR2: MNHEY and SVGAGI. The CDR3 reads CASGPTREKLFF. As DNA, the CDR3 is TGTGCCAGCGGTCCCACCCGCGAAAAACTGTTTTTT.

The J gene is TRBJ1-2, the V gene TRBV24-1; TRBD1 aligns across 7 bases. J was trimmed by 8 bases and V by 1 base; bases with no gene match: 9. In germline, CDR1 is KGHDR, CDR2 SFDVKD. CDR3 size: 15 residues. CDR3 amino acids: CATSDLPTGSYGYTF. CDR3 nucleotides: TGTGCCACCAGTGATTTACCGACAGGGTCGTACGGCTACACCTTC.

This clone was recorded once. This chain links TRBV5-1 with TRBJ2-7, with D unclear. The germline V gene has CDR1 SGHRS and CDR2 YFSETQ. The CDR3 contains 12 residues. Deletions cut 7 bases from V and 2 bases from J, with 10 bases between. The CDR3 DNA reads TGCGCCAGCGCCGAACCTCCCTACGAGCAGTACTTC. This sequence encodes CASAEPPYEQYF.

CDR3 nucleotide sequence: TGTGCCAGCAGCCACATAGTGGCCAAAAACATTCAGTACTTC. It yields the protein CASSHIVAKNIQYF. The chain links TRBV28 to TRBJ2-4; D gene ambiguous. The V and J ends lost 6 bases and 1 base respectively, with 10 bases between them. CDR1 and CDR2 from the germline V gene are MDHEN and SYDVKM. This CDR3 is 14 amino acids long. Full variable domain (remainder filled in from reference TRBV28 and TRBJ2-4): DVKVTQSSRYLVKRTGEKVFLECVQDMDHENMFWYRQDPGLGLRLIYFSYDVKMKEKGDIPEGYSVSREKKERFSLILESASTNQTSMYLCASSHIVAKNIQYFGAGTRLSVL.

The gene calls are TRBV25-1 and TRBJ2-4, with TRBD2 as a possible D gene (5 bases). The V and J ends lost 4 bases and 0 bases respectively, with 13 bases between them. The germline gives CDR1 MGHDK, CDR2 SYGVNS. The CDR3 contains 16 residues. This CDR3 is CASSVRTPLAKNIQYF. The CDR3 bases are TGTGCCAGCAGTGTGCGGACTCCCCTAGCCAAAAACATTCAGTACTTC.